The entry that follows covers one T cell receptor beta chain sequence. The antigen remains unidentified. The junction had 5 bases not matched to a gene; V was cut back by 2 bases and J by 0 bases. The CDR3 is 16 amino acids. The germline V gene has CDR1 KGHSH and CDR2 LQKENI. The data were taken from a study of OX40 agonist ivuxolimab in advanced cancers. At the level of the study: Ivuxolimab was delivered to patients intravenously every 2 weeks at doses spanning 0.01 to 10 mg/kg. At 82.7% male, the cohort had a mean age of about 60 years, ranging from about 23 to 80. Whole-study results and caveats: The antigen specificity of the peripheral T cells (those that were expanded) was not determined.

The method was immunoSEQ multiplex PCR; TCRdb's version includes in-frame clones alone and lacks a portion of them. The data show under 85,000 clones, around 86% seen once. The input for sequencing was CD4+ or CD8+ T cells sorted from blood, taken in a trial of the OX40 agonist ivuxolimab. The chain has TRBV18 and TRBJ2-3; 7 bases are a match to TRBD2. This clonotype originated in an adult with an advanced solid tumor such as melanoma, head and neck, liver or kidney cancer. DNA of the CDR3: TGTGCCAGCTCACCAATGACTAGCCCTAGCACAGATACGCAGTATTTT. Encoded protein: CASSPMTSPSTDTQYF.